The T cell receptor beta chain described here comes from a study of human T cells and chemical hapten exposure. This clonotype was recorded many times. The CDR3 runs 14 residues. Germline values: CDR1 SGHTA, CDR2 FQGTGA. V dropped 2 bases and J dropped 0 bases, with 2 bases sitting between them. Unique molecular identifiers were attached to individual cDNA molecules during library preparation. Authors' methods: Counts of TCRs in each sample centred on a median of about 96,000 and extended from roughly 25,000 to 750,000. Each CDR3 protein is one row after TCRdb ran MiXCR on the RACE reads. The V and J calls follow TCRdb's processing rather than the paper's. Of roughly 98,000 distinct CDR3 sequences in the sample, 9.5% to 15% are singletons; the top ten hold 2.1%. As to time point: patch test 1, 2 weeks after DPC sensitization. Documented treatment: therapeutic diphenylcyclopropenone sensitization with weekly scalp DPC. Sample donors consisted of patients with alopecia, aged 18 to 70 years, who were suitable for DPC. Extraction yielded total RNA from whole blood (unfractionated).

The receptor was derived from a woman between 40 and 55 years old with alopecia areata. Some clones in this sample may be carry-over from other donors' samples. This material consisted of whole blood, taken in connection with sensitization to the hapten diphenylcyclopropenone (DPC). The chain combines TRBV7-3 with TRBJ2-6; D unclear. The CDR3 region is CASSLPSGANVLTF. CDR3 coding DNA: TGTGCCAGCAGCTTACCCTCTGGGGCCAACGTCCTGACTTTC.